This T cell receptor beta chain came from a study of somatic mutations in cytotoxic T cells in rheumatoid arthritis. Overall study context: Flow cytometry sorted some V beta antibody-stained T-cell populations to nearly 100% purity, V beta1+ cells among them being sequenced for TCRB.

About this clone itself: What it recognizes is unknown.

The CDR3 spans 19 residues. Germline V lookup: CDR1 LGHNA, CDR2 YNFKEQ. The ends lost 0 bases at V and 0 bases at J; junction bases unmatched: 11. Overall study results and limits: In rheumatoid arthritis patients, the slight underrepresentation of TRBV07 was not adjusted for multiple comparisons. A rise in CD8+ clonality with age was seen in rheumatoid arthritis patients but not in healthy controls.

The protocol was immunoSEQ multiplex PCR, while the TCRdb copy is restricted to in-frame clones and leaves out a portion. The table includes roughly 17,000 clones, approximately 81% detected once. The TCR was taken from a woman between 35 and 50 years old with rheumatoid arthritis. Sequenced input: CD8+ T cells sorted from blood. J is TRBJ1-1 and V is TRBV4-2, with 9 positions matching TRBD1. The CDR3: CASSQDFGVQGALNTEAFF. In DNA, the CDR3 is TGTGCCAGCAGCCAAGATTTCGGCGTACAGGGGGCCCTGAACACTGAAGCTTTCTTT.